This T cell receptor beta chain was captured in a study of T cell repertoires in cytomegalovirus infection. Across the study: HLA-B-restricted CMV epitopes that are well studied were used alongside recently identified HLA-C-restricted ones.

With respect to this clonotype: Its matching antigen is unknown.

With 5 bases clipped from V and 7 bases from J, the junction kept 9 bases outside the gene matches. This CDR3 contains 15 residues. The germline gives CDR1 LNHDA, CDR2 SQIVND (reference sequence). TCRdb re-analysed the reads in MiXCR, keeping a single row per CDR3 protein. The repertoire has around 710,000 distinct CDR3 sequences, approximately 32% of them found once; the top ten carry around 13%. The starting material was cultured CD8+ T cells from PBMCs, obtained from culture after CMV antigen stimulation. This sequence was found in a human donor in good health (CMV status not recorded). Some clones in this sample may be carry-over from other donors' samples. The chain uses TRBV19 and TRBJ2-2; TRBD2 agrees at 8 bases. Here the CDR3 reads CASSPRTSLGGELFF. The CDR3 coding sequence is TGTGCCAGTAGTCCCCGGACTAGCTTGGGCGGGGAGCTGTTTTTT.